The 16 T cell receptor beta chains reported below all come from one sample, sequenced in a study of cytomegalovirus exposure and HLA in healthy donors. This PCR relied on a set of 60 Vbeta primers and 13 Jbeta primers. TCRdb's copy holds only in-frame clones and misses some; the assay was immunoSEQ multiplex PCR. The table shows 140,000 to 150,000 clones, with under 90% occurring only once. The sequenced material came from PBMCs. Receptors were obtained from a boy aged 2 to 10 in good health and CMV-seronegative.

About this clone: A read error may produce the germline difference seen at one junction end. Other nucleotide sequences in the sample specify the same CDR3. The chain combines TRBV5-1 with TRBJ1-4; D is perhaps TRBD1 (6 bases). Germline V gives CDR1 SGHRS, CDR2 YFSETQ. There are 17 residues in the CDR3. CDR3 nucleotides: TGCGCCAGTAGCTTGCGGCCACTCGGGACACCGTTTGAAAAACTGTTTTTT. Translated: CASSLRPLGTPFEKLFF.

A word on this clone: Lacking the conserved final phenylalanine or tryptophan, this CDR3 likely reflects a read error. Because the CDR3's place on the DNA is in doubt, the DNA is left out and the CDR3 is given as listed by TCRdb. J is TRBJ2-7 and V is TRBV20-1; TRBD1 is taken as the D call from the table, unchecked against the DNA. Counting both end residues, the CDR3 totals 8 amino acids. CDR1 is DFQATT, CDR2 SNEGSKA, per germline (reference sequence). This CDR3 reads CSATGGEI.

V usage is TRBV6-5 and J usage is TRBJ1-1, with no clear D. The CDR3 sequence is 14 residues long. The V and J ends lost 0 bases and 1 base respectively, with 6 bases between them. Germline assignment: CDR1 MNHEY and CDR2 SVGAGI. CDR3 nucleotide sequence: TGTGCCAGCAGTTACTCTGGGAGGAACACTGAAGCTTTCTTT. This sequence encodes CASSYSGRNTEAFF.

The V and J genes are TRBV7-3 and TRBJ2-7; TRBD2 aligns across 11 bases. This CDR3 has 16 amino acids. CDR1 is SGHTA, CDR2 FQGTGA, per germline. V was clipped by 4 bases and J by 6 bases; unmatched bases: 11. The CDR3 region has the DNA TGTGCCAGCAGCTCAACTAGCGGGAGTCCCTTACGCGAGCAGTACTTC. It codes for CASSSTSGSPLREQYF.

This chain connects TRBV6-5 to TRBJ2-5, with a possible D match to TRBD2 (6 bases). The CDR3 contains 15 residues. Germline assignment: CDR1 MNHEY and CDR2 SVGAGI. V gave up 6 bases and J gave up 2 bases, with 16 bases separating them. Here the CDR3 reads CASSPTRGWQETQYF. The CDR3 nucleotides read TGTGCCAGCAGCCCGACTCGGGGGTGGCAAGAGACCCAGTACTTC.

The chain uses TRBV4-3 and TRBJ1-2; a weak D match, TRBD1 (5 bases). The CDR3 is made up of 14 amino acids. From germline, CDR1 is LGHNA and CDR2 YSLEER. Deletions cut 1 base from V and 4 bases from J, with 10 bases between. The CDR3 reads CASSQVGAIYGYTF. The CDR3 nucleotides read TGCGCCAGCAGCCAAGTTGGGGCTATCTATGGCTACACCTTC.

J is TRBJ2-1 and V is TRBV5-1; 10 bases map to TRBD1. From germline, CDR1 is SGHRS and CDR2 YFSETQ. The length of the CDR3 is 16 residues. J lost 7 bases, V lost 4 bases, and 11 bases had no gene match. The CDR3 nucleotides are TGCGCCAGCAGCCTGCGTCCGGGACAGGGGTTGAATGAGCAGTTCTTC. Its translation is CASSLRPGQGLNEQFF.

This chain connects TRBV11-2 to TRBJ2-7; 9 positions agree with TRBD2. This CDR3 is built from 14 residues. Trimming removed 4 bases from V and 4 bases from J; junction bases left unmatched: 5. Looked up from germline, CDR1 is SGHAT and CDR2 is FQNNGV. This CDR3 reads CASSWGGGAYEQYF. CDR3 DNA sequence: TGTGCCAGCAGCTGGGGCGGGGGGGCTTACGAGCAGTACTTC.

The genes are TRBV2 and TRBJ2-7, with TRBD1 matching 8 bases. V trimming: 5 bases; J trimming: 4 bases; junction bases outside the gene matches: 10. The CDR3 contains 15 residues. Germline assignment: CDR1 SNHLY and CDR2 FYNNEI. The chain's CDR3 is CASSLSAGGVYEQYF. The CDR3 DNA sequence: TGTGCCAGCAGTCTCTCGGCAGGGGGCGTTTACGAGCAGTACTTC.

J is TRBJ2-7 and V is TRBV5-1, with 8 bases aligning to TRBD1. Germline assignment: CDR1 SGHRS and CDR2 YFSETQ. V was clipped by 4 bases and J by 6 bases; unmatched bases: 9. The length of the CDR3 is 14 residues. The CDR3 DNA sequence: TGCGCCAGCAGCCCAGGGGGCGCCCCCCGCGAGCAGTACTTC. It encodes CASSPGGAPREQYF.

This clone has more than one count but fewer than ten. The chain links TRBV5-1 to TRBJ2-7; the D is unclear. Germline V lookup: CDR1 SGHRS, CDR2 YFSETQ. Trimming took off 1 base at V and 6 bases at J, with 8 bases between the two ends. There are 12 residues in the CDR3. The CDR3 is CASSLLGLEQYF. The CDR3 DNA reads TGCGCCAGCAGCTTGCTTGGGCTCGAGCAGTACTTC.

The rearrangement joins TRBV4-3 to TRBJ2-2; the match to TRBD1 covers 8 bases. J was trimmed by 7 bases and V by 0 bases; bases with no gene match: 7. The CDR3 length is 16 residues. The germline gives CDR1 LGHNA, CDR2 YSLEER. This CDR3 is CASSQDWTGINGELFF. CDR3 coding DNA: TGCGCCAGCAGCCAAGATTGGACAGGGATTAACGGGGAGCTGTTTTTT.

The chain is built from TRBV28 and TRBJ1-2, with 7 bases fitting TRBD1. From germline, CDR1 is MDHEN and CDR2 SYDVKM. V gave up 6 bases and J gave up 9 bases; unmatched junction bases: 7. The CDR3 runs 12 residues. The CDR3 nucleotides read TGTGCCAGCAGCCCGACAGGGCGGCGCTACACCTTC. Its protein product is CASSPTGRRYTF.

V gene TRBV28 combines with J gene TRBJ2-1, with TRBD2 matching 10 bases. V lost 4 bases and J lost 2; bases outside the gene matches: 5. This CDR3 is built from 16 residues. Germline V gives CDR1 MDHEN, CDR2 SYDVKM. CDR3 nucleotides: TGTGCCAGCAGTTCATCCGGGACTAGCGCCTACAATGAGCAGTTCTTC. This codes for CASSSSGTSAYNEQFF.

This clone showed up just a few times. V usage is TRBV2 and J usage is TRBJ1-1, with TRBD1 as a possible D gene (5 bases). The CDR3 extends over 13 amino acids. Per the germline V gene, CDR1 is SNHLY and CDR2 is FYNNEI. V lost 7 bases to trimming and J lost 1 base, with 10 bases between them. This chain's CDR3 is CASIQRGNTEAFF. CDR3 in DNA: TGTGCCAGCATTCAAAGGGGGAACACTGAAGCTTTCTTT.

The V and J genes are TRBV29-1 and TRBJ2-3; 13 positions agree with TRBD2. The CDR3 runs 15 residues. The V and J ends lost 5 bases and 5 bases, in that order; junction bases with no gene match: 7. Germline V gene data show CDR1 as SQVTM and CDR2 as ANQGSEA. The CDR3 here is CSVSLAGGLGDTQYF. The CDR3 DNA reads TGCAGCGTTTCACTAGCGGGAGGGTTGGGAGATACGCAGTATTTT.